These 9 T cell receptor beta chains were all obtained from the same sample, sequenced in a study of identical twins (dated by TCRdb to about 2016). The library was obtained by 5' RACE. Instrument on record: Illumina HiSeq 2000. The public reads were reprocessed in TCRdb via fastp at Q25 and MiXCR, keeping in-frame beta chains. Identical CDR3 proteins give one entry, which carries the most common genes and DNA. The sample profile shows some 1,600,000 distinct CDR3 sequences; about 32% of them were found once. About 0.3% of the sample is held by the ten biggest clonotypes. Sequenced input: cord blood. The origin of the receptors is a newborn girl in good health.

This clonotype was seen ten or more times. The chain carries TRBV10-3 and TRBJ2-1; 10 bases map to TRBD2. The ends lost 7 bases at V and 5 bases at J; junction bases unmatched: 8. The V gene's germline CDR1 is ENHRY and CDR2 SYGVKD. The CDR3 runs 15 residues. The CDR3 DNA is TGTGCCATCACTAGCGGGAGTTCTGTGAACAATGAGCAGTTCTTC. Amino acids: CAITSGSSVNNEQFF.

The rearrangement uses TRBV3-1 and TRBJ2-2, with D perhaps TRBD2 (6 bases). CDR1 and CDR2 from the germline V gene are LGHDT and YNNKEL (reference sequence). CDR3 length: 16 residues. With 6 bases removed from V and 1 base from J, the gap between germline ends came to 15 bases. In DNA form, the CDR3 reads TGTGCCAGCAGTCCCCTAGCGCTTGGGAACACCGGGGAGCTGTTTTTT. Encoded protein: CASSPLALGNTGELFF. The entire variable domain, with the rest obtained from reference TRBV3-1 and TRBJ2-2, is as follows: DTAVSQTPKYLVTQMGNDKSIKCEQNLGHDTMYWYKQDSKKFLKIMFSYNNKELIINETVPNRFSPKSPDKAHLNLHINSLELGDSAVYFCASSPLALGNTGELFFGEGSRLTVL.

This clonotype was recorded only once. The V gene is TRBV12-3 or TRBV12-4, the J gene TRBJ2-1; TRBD2 agrees at 7 bases. The DNA end favors TRBJ2-7, so the J call may be wrong. The CDR3 contains 15 residues. This CDR3 reads CASSRHVVGGNEQYF. CDR3 sequence (DNA): TGTGCCAGCAGTCGGCACGTAGTGGGAGGGAATGAGCAGTACTTC.

This chain connects TRBV28 to TRBJ2-5, with 10 nucleotides matching TRBD1. CDR3 length equals 14 residues. The trim removed 5 bases at V and 5 bases at J, leaving 5 bases unmatched. CDR1 and CDR2 from the germline V gene are MDHEN and SYDVKM. The CDR3 loop reads CASSLQDRGETQYF. The CDR3 DNA reads as TGTGCCAGCAGTCTCCAGGACAGGGGGGAGACCCAGTACTTC. Full variable domain (rest looked up from reference TRBV28 and TRBJ2-5): DVKVTQSSRYLVKRTGEKVFLECVQDMDHENMFWYRQDPGLGLRLIYFSYDVKMKEKGDIPEGYSVSREKKERFSLILESASTNQTSMYLCASSLQDRGETQYFGPGTRLLVL.

This chain joins TRBV4-1 and TRBJ1-5; TRBD1 might be the D (5 bases). With 0 bases removed from V and 9 bases from J, the gap between germline ends came to 21 bases. Per the germline V gene, CDR1 is MGHRA and CDR2 is YSYEKL. The CDR3 extends over 17 amino acids. CDR3: CASSQDKKDGLRGPQHF. In DNA, the CDR3 is TGCGCCAGCAGCCAAGACAAGAAAGACGGGTTGAGGGGGCCCCAGCATTTT.

This clonotype was observed a few times. The CDR3 is CASSDSGLANNEQFF. CDR3 DNA sequence: TGTGCCAGCAGTGATTCGGGCCTTGCTAACAATGAGCAGTTCTTC. The chain joins TRBV6-1 to TRBJ2-1, with D uncertain. There are 15 residues in the CDR3. V was trimmed by 3 bases and J by 5 bases, leaving 14 bases between them. CDR1 is MNHNS, CDR2 SASEGT, per germline.

V gene TRBV5-1 combines with J gene TRBJ2-6, with 11 bases identical to TRBD1. The germline V gene has CDR1 SGHRS and CDR2 YFSETQ. V gave up 4 bases and J gave up 0 bases; unmatched junction bases: 6. The CDR3 loop spans 18 amino acids. CDR3 DNA: TGCGCCAGCAGCCGGACAGGGGGCTCGAGCTCTGGGGCCAACGTCCTGACTTTC. It specifies CASSRTGGSSSGANVLTF.

This clonotype was counted many times. The V gene is TRBV12-3 or TRBV12-4, the J gene TRBJ1-2; no clear D. This CDR3 is built from 13 residues. Trimming took off 0 bases at V and 6 bases at J, with 8 bases between the two ends. The CDR3 DNA follows: TGTGCCAGCAGTTTAGCGTGGGGAAATGGCTACACCTTC. It translates to CASSLAWGNGYTF.

The J gene is TRBJ2-1, the V gene TRBV20-1, with 12 nucleotides matching TRBD2. This CDR3 is built from 13 residues. The V gene end was trimmed by 0 bases and the J gene end by 14 bases; junction bases not matched to a gene: 5. The germline CDR1 and CDR2 sequences are DFQATT and SNEGSKA (reference sequence). In DNA form, the CDR3 reads TGCAGTGCTAGAGATCGGCTAGCGGGGGGGAAGTTCTTC. Translating gives CSARDRLAGGKFF.